Presented here are 22 T cell receptor beta chains from one specimen sequenced in a study of blood T cell repertoires in COVID-19. Sequenced by immunoSEQ multiplex PCR; TCRdb stores in-frame clones only, minus some. The sample records around 320,000 clones, 87% being singletons. Sequencing input: peripheral blood. These TCRs come from a man in his late teens or twenties with active or convalescent COVID-19.

This clone was seen once. This chain links TRBV5-4 with TRBJ2-6; D is possibly TRBD1 (5 bases). The V end lost 5 bases, the J end lost 0 bases, and 15 bases lay between the germline ends. The CDR3 length is 17 residues. Germline CDR1 reads SGHNT; CDR2 reads YYREEE (reference sequence). CDR3 sequence: CASSPRQTSSGANVLTF. The CDR3 region has the DNA TGTGCCAGCAGTCCAAGACAGACCAGCTCTGGGGCCAACGTCCTGACTTTC.

V and J are TRBV11-2 and TRBJ1-1; no definite D call. The V end was cut by 7 bases, the J end by 1 base, with 16 bases between. This CDR3 is built from 15 residues. Germline loops: CDR1 SGHAT, CDR2 FQNNGV. The CDR3 DNA reads TGTGCCAGCACTGCCTATTGGGGAGCGAACACTGAAGCTTTCTTT. Translation gives CASTAYWGANTEAFF.

V gene TRBV5-1 combines with J gene TRBJ1-1; D is possibly TRBD1 (6 bases). The germline CDR1 and CDR2 sequences are SGHRS and YFSETQ. V lost 0 bases to trimming and J lost 4 bases, with 13 bases between them. The CDR3 spans 15 residues. The CDR3 DNA reads as TGCGCCAGCAGCTTGGGGCGTGGGGGCCCCACTGAAGCTTTCTTT. Encoded protein: CASSLGRGGPTEAFF.

This chain uses TRBV27 with TRBJ1-1; D is perhaps TRBD1 (6 bases). This CDR3 comprises 15 residues. In germline, CDR1 is MNHEY, CDR2 SMNVEV (reference sequence). Trimming took off 6 bases at V and 2 bases at J, with 16 bases between the two ends. CDR3 region: CASSQYGQSNTEAFF. CDR3 sequence (DNA): TGTGCCAGCAGCCAGTACGGACAGAGTAACACTGAAGCTTTCTTT.

The CDR3 region is CASSFGTGSYNSPLHF. CDR3 nucleotides: TGTGCCAGCAGCTTTGGGACAGGGTCCTATAATTCACCCCTCCACTTT. The chain has TRBV7-9 and TRBJ1-6, with 9 bases matching TRBD1. With V trimmed by 3 bases and J by 1 base, 1 base remained unmatched. This CDR3 spans 16 amino acids. Per germline, CDR1 SEHNR and CDR2 FQNEAQ (reference sequence).

The rearrangement uses TRBV18 and TRBJ1-2; 7 bases line up with TRBD1. This CDR3 has 12 amino acids. Germline V gives CDR1 KGHSH, CDR2 LQKENI. Unmatched junction bases numbered 5, after V lost 6 bases and J lost 7 bases. Written as DNA, the CDR3 is TGTGCCAGCTCCCTGGACAGGTTTGGCTACACCTTC. It yields the protein CASSLDRFGYTF. The full variable domain, in which reference TRBV18 and TRBJ1-2 provide the parts outside the CDR3, is NAGVMQNPRHLVRRRGQEARLRCSPMKGHSHVYWYRQLPEEGLKFMVYLQKENIIDESGMPKERFSAEFPKEGPSILRIQQVVRGDSAAYFCASSLDRFGYTFGSGTRLTVV.

The chain joins TRBV5-1 to TRBJ1-4; D remains unclear. The CDR3 is 15 residues long. The germline V gene has CDR1 SGHRS and CDR2 YFSETQ. Trimming left V 7 bases short and J 4 bases short, with 17 bases between. CDR3 protein: CASAETGIGNEKLFF. In DNA, the CDR3 is TGCGCCAGCGCCGAAACCGGGATCGGTAATGAAAAACTGTTTTTT.

This clone was seen just once. This rearrangement joins TRBV7-3 to TRBJ2-3; 12 bases match TRBD2. Germline values: CDR1 SGHTA, CDR2 FQGTGA. The length of the CDR3 is 16 residues. J was trimmed by 0 bases and V by 3 bases; bases with no gene match: 1. The CDR3 reads CASSFGTSGSTDTQYF. In DNA, the CDR3 is TGTGCCAGCAGCTTTGGGACTAGCGGGAGCACAGATACGCAGTATTTT.

The V and J genes are TRBV7-9 and TRBJ2-5, with 8 nucleotides matching TRBD1. The CDR3 sequence is 15 residues long. Germline assignment: CDR1 SEHNR and CDR2 FQNEAQ (reference sequence). Trimming took 5 bases from V and 5 from J; bases not matched to a gene: 10. The CDR3 region has the DNA TGTGCCAGCAGCCCGAGGACAGGGAATGTTGAGACCCAGTACTTC. Translating it yields CASSPRTGNVETQYF.

CDR3 sequence (DNA): TGTGCCAGCAGACATACAGGGGACACTGAAGCTTTCTTT. Amino acids: CASRHTGDTEAFF. This chain connects TRBV19 to TRBJ1-1; TRBD1 matches 7 bases. With V trimmed by 9 bases and J by 3 bases, 7 bases remained unmatched. This CDR3 comprises 13 residues. Germline loops: CDR1 LNHDA, CDR2 SQIVND (reference sequence).

This chain links TRBV4-3 with TRBJ2-1; possible D gene TRBD2, 6 bases. The CDR3 length is 14 residues. Germline loops: CDR1 LGHNA, CDR2 YSLEER. V gave up 0 bases and J gave up 9 bases, with 12 bases separating them. CDR3 in amino acids: CASSQDGTPPEQFF. DNA for the CDR3: TGCGCCAGCAGCCAAGATGGGACTCCCCCTGAGCAGTTCTTC.

This clone was recorded a few times. The chain couples TRBV6-6 to TRBJ2-1; 8 bases map to TRBD2. The length of the CDR3 is 17 residues. CDR1 is MNHNY and CDR2 is SVGAGI in the germline V gene (reference sequence). Trimming cost V 5 bases and J 0 bases; bases outside gene matches: 9. CDR3 in amino acids: CASSLSQAGVSYNEQFF. CDR3 coding DNA: TGTGCCAGCAGTCTGTCCCAAGCGGGAGTCTCCTACAATGAGCAGTTCTTC.

The chain links TRBV28 to TRBJ1-3; D possibly corresponds to TRBD1 (6 bases). V gave up 6 bases and J gave up 2 bases, with 29 bases separating them. Looked up from germline, CDR1 is MDHEN and CDR2 is SYDVKM. The CDR3 consists of 20 residues. The CDR3 nucleotides are TGTGCCAGCAGCCCGACGGGACAACTAGACCCTTCCTTACCTGGAAACACCATATATTTT. Translating it yields CASSPTGQLDPSLPGNTIYF.

The sample holds a few counts of this clone. The chain joins TRBV5-1 to TRBJ2-7; D perhaps matches TRBD1 (6 bases). The CDR3 is 15 residues long. Per the germline V gene, CDR1 is SGHRS and CDR2 is YFSETQ. V was shortened by 1 base and J by 1 base, with 12 bases between the two germline ends. CDR3 in DNA: TGCGCCAGCAGCTTGCACGAAACAGGGTCCTACGAGCAGTACTTC. As protein: CASSLHETGSYEQYF.

This chain links TRBV2 with TRBJ1-2; 9 positions match TRBD1. J was trimmed by 7 bases and V by 6 bases; bases with no gene match: 6. Germline V gene lookup returns CDR1 SNHLY and CDR2 FYNNEI. This CDR3 comprises 13 residues. CDR3 sequence (DNA): TGTGCCAGCAGCCAAGGACAGGGGTCTGGCTACACCTTC. Translating gives CASSQGQGSGYTF.

The chain recombines TRBV29-1 with TRBJ2-1; D is possibly TRBD1 (6 bases). Germline CDR1 reads SQVTM; CDR2 reads ANQGSEA. This CDR3 comprises 15 residues. V lost 2 bases and J 9 bases, leaving 20 bases between the germline ends. DNA for the CDR3: TGCAGCGTTGAATACGTCCAGGGGTTGGATTCTGAGCAGTTCTTC. Amino acids: CSVEYVQGLDSEQFF.

The chain employs TRBV2 and TRBJ1-1, with no clear D. Looked up from germline, CDR1 is SNHLY and CDR2 is FYNNEI. This CDR3 region has 11 residues. The V gene lost 7 bases and the J gene lost 3 bases, with 6 bases spanning the gap. The CDR3 region is CASKEYTEAFF. CDR3 bases: TGTGCCAGCAAGGAGTACACTGAAGCTTTCTTT.

The chain joins TRBV25-1 to TRBJ2-3, with 9 bases that match TRBD2. V shed 1 base, J shed 1 base, and the junction held 3 bases outside the gene matches. Germline V CDR1 and CDR2: MGHDK, SYGVNS. This CDR3 has 16 residues. CDR3 protein: CASSELAGAGTDTQYF. CDR3 nucleotide sequence: TGTGCCAGCAGTGAATTAGCGGGAGCCGGCACAGATACGCAGTATTTT.

The rearrangement links TRBV6-5 to TRBJ2-1, with 7 bases fitting TRBD2. This CDR3 is 15 amino acids long. With V trimmed by 6 bases and J by 0 bases, 5 bases remained unmatched. Per the germline V gene, CDR1 is MNHEY and CDR2 is SVGAGI. CDR3 DNA: TGTGCCAGCAGACTAGCGCCCAGCTCCTACAATGAGCAGTTCTTC. This encodes CASRLAPSSYNEQFF.

The chain uses TRBV5-8 and TRBJ2-1; 14 positions agree with TRBD2. Germline V gives CDR1 SGHTS, CDR2 YDEGEE. This CDR3 has 20 amino acids. Trimming at V came to 5 bases and at J to 7 bases, leaving 20 bases not matched to a gene. The CDR3 region is CASSAAGGLAGAPPQNEQFF. CDR3 coding DNA: TGTGCCAGCAGTGCCGCCGGGGGACTAGCGGGGGCCCCGCCCCAAAATGAGCAGTTCTTC.

The chain couples TRBV11-3 to TRBJ2-3; 7 bases are a match to TRBD1. The V and J ends lost 1 base and 8 bases, in that order; junction bases with no gene match: 12. Per germline, CDR1 SGHNT and CDR2 YENEEA. There are 16 residues in the CDR3. CDR3 region: CASSLVEGAGSGTQYF. The DNA for the CDR3 is TGTGCCAGCAGCTTAGTCGAGGGGGCAGGAAGTGGTACGCAGTATTTT.

This chain joins TRBV27 and TRBJ2-3; 9 bases agree with TRBD2. The CDR3 contains 16 residues. The V gene's germline CDR1 is MNHEY and CDR2 SMNVEV (reference sequence). The junction had 5 bases not matched to a gene; V was cut back by 4 bases and J by 0 bases. CDR3 in DNA: TGTGCCAGCAGTTCCAGACTAGCGGAAAGCACAGATACGCAGTATTTT. This translates into CASSSRLAESTDTQYF.